One and the same sample provided the 15 T cell receptor beta chains below, sequenced in a study of cytomegalovirus exposure and HLA in healthy donors. This PCR relied on a set of 60 Vbeta primers and 13 Jbeta primers. This table comes from immunoSEQ multiplex PCR, and its TCRdb copy is limited to in-frame clones, with some not included. The sample contains approximately 190,000 clones, about 83% of which appear only once. The sequenced sample was PBMCs. The source is a man aged 35 to 55 in good health and CMV-seropositive.

V and J are TRBV2 and TRBJ2-1; possibly TRBD1 for D (6 bases). V shed 7 bases and J shed 8 bases, with 18 bases lying between them. Germline V lookup: CDR1 SNHLY, CDR2 FYNNEI. The CDR3 sequence is 14 residues long. The CDR3 reads CASMRRLGADEQFF. CDR3 coding DNA: TGTGCCAGCATGCGACGGTTGGGGGCCGATGAGCAGTTCTTC.

The chain is built from TRBV6-5 and TRBJ2-5, with D maybe TRBD2 (6 bases). The CDR3 contains 13 residues. Trimming left V 7 bases short and J 5 bases short, with 14 bases between. The germline V gene encodes CDR1 MNHEY and CDR2 SVGAGI. The CDR3 DNA sequence: TGTGCCAGCAAGGTGGGAGGCTCCGAGACCCAGTACTTC. Amino acid sequence: CASKVGGSETQYF.

With regard to this clone: The germline gene is not matched at one end of the junction; a read error may be the cause. The rearrangement links TRBV28 to TRBJ2-7, with TRBD2 matching 10 bases. CDR3 length equals 19 residues. Germline assignment: CDR1 MDHEN and CDR2 SYDVKM. The CDR3 DNA follows: TGTGCCAGCAGTTACCCCCCCCCGGCTAGCGGGAGAAAATCCTCCGAGCAGTACTTC. It is translated as CASSYPPPASGRKSSEQYF.

This chain joins TRBV6-5 and TRBJ2-1; a possible D gene is TRBD2 (6 bases). Trimming stripped 7 bases from V and 0 bases from J, with 13 bases between. This CDR3 has 15 residues. CDR1 and CDR2 from the germline V gene are MNHEY and SVGAGI. CDR3 sequence reads: CASKEGPSSYNEQFF. The CDR3 region has the DNA TGTGCCAGCAAGGAGGGCCCGAGCTCCTACAATGAGCAGTTCTTC.

This clone was seen only a few times. The chain couples TRBV5-1 to TRBJ2-2, with no clear D. The CDR3 is 14 amino acids. Trimming removed 1 base at V and 0 bases at J, with 4 bases between. CDR1 SGHRS and CDR2 YFSETQ come from the germline V gene. The CDR3 nucleotides read TGCGCCAGCAGCTTGAGCCCGAACACCGGGGAGCTGTTTTTT. Amino acid sequence: CASSLSPNTGELFF.

The chain couples TRBV29-1 to TRBJ1-4, with no clear D. The V gene lost 2 bases and the J gene lost 13 bases, with 8 bases spanning the gap. CDR1 is SQVTM and CDR2 is ANQGSEA in the germline V gene. The CDR3 has 10 residues. The CDR3 DNA follows: TGCAGCGTTGAATCGGTAAGACTGTTTTTT. This encodes CSVESVRLFF.

This chain links TRBV7-8 with TRBJ1-1, with a weak D call TRBD1 (6 bases). This CDR3 has 16 residues. Trimming removed 4 bases from V and 3 bases from J, with 18 bases in between. Germline V gene sequence: CDR1 SGHVS, CDR2 FQNEAQ. The CDR3 DNA sequence: TGTGCCAGCAGCTCCCGAGTCGGCAGGGGAGACACTGAAGCTTTCTTT. Translating it yields CASSSRVGRGDTEAFF.

This clone came up once. V usage is TRBV13 and J usage is TRBJ1-2; D is possibly TRBD1 (6 bases). Per germline, CDR1 PRHDT and CDR2 FYEKMQ (reference sequence). The CDR3 length is 15 residues. The V end was cut by 0 bases, the J end by 6 bases, with 14 bases between. The CDR3 nucleotides read TGTGCCAGCAGCTTAGGCCAGGGGTCCTACCATGGCTACACCTTC. Translation: CASSLGQGSYHGYTF.

This chain uses TRBV6-6 with TRBJ2-2, with D maybe TRBD1 (5 bases). Germline V gene sequence: CDR1 MNHNY, CDR2 SVGAGI (reference sequence). The CDR3 consists of 15 residues. Trimming cost V 7 bases and J 1 base, with 13 bases left between them. CDR3 in DNA: TGTGCCAGCATCCAACGCACAGGGAACACCGGGGAGCTGTTTTTT. Residues: CASIQRTGNTGELFF.

The chain is built from TRBV4-1 and TRBJ2-7; 8 bases align to TRBD1. This CDR3 region has 15 residues. J lost 5 bases, V lost 1 base, and 7 bases had no gene match. The V gene's germline CDR1 is MGHRA and CDR2 YSYEKL. The DNA of the CDR3 is TGCGCCAGCAGCCAAGTGGACAGGGAGGAAGACGAGCAGTACTTC. Translated: CASSQVDREEDEQYF.

This chain links TRBV12-5 with TRBJ1-1, with D perhaps TRBD1 (6 bases). V was pared by 0 bases and J by 8 bases, with 19 bases between. Germline V lookup: CDR1 LGHNT, CDR2 FRNRAP. The CDR3 is 16 residues long. CDR3 protein: CASGLVLGGRVAEAFF. CDR3 bases: TGTGCTAGTGGTTTGGTACTAGGGGGTAGGGTCGCCGAAGCTTTCTTT.

This chain joins TRBV7-9 and TRBJ2-3; a weak D match, TRBD2 (5 bases). Trimming removed 4 bases at V and 5 bases at J, with 13 bases between. Germline CDR1 reads SEHNR; CDR2 reads FQNEAQ (reference sequence). The CDR3 is 14 residues long. CDR3 nucleotides: TGTGCCAGCAGCTCGGAGGCGGTCAGAGATACGCAGTATTTT. Residues: CASSSEAVRDTQYF.

The chain combines TRBV7-2 with TRBJ1-1; 7 bases fit TRBD1. The J segment lost 4 bases and the V segment lost 4 bases, leaving 6 bases of the junction unmatched. This CDR3 is 14 amino acids long. Germline V CDR1 and CDR2: SGHTA, FQGNSA. This CDR3 reads CASSSSGQRTEAFF. DNA of the CDR3: TGTGCCAGCAGCTCCTCGGGACAGCGCACTGAAGCTTTCTTT.

V usage is TRBV30 and J usage is TRBJ1-1, with TRBD1 identical over 12 bases. The CDR3 is 16 amino acids. Germline V gene data show CDR1 as GTSNPN and CDR2 as SVGIG (reference sequence). Trimming at V came to 4 bases and at J to 5 bases, leaving 11 bases not matched to a gene. This CDR3 reads CAWTIGTGGAGTEAFF. The CDR3 nucleotides are TGTGCCTGGACCATTGGGACAGGGGGCGCGGGAACTGAAGCTTTCTTT.

The chain combines TRBV10-3 with TRBJ2-6; 13 bases are shared with TRBD2. The CDR3 loop spans 16 amino acids. V lost 9 bases and J lost 2; bases outside the gene matches: 4. Per the germline V gene, CDR1 is ENHRY and CDR2 is SYGVKD. The CDR3 loop reads CAIGLAGETGANVLTF. In DNA form, the CDR3 reads TGTGCCATTGGACTAGCGGGAGAGACTGGGGCCAACGTCCTGACTTTC.